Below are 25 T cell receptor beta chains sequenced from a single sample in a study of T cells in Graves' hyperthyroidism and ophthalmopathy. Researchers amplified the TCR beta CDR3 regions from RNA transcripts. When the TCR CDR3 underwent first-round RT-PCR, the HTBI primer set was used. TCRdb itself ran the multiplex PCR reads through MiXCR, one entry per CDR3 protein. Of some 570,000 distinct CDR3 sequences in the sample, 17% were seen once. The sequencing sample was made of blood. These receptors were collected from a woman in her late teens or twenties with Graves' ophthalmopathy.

The CDR3 DNA reads as TGTGCCACCAGTGATCCAACCCCGGGCAGGGGCTACGAGCAGTACTTC. It codes for CATSDPTPGRGYEQYF. V gene TRBV24-1 combines with J gene TRBJ2-7; TRBD1 might be the D (6 bases). Looked up from germline, CDR1 is KGHDR and CDR2 is SFDVKD. Trimming took off 3 bases at V and 3 bases at J, with 17 bases between the two ends. This CDR3 has 16 amino acids.

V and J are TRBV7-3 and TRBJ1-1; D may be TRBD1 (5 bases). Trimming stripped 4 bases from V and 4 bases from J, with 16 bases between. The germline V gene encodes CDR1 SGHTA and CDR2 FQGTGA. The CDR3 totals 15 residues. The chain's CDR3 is CASSSTQGGSTEAFF. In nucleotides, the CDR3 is TGTGCCAGCAGCTCCACCCAGGGTGGGAGCACTGAAGCTTTCTTT.

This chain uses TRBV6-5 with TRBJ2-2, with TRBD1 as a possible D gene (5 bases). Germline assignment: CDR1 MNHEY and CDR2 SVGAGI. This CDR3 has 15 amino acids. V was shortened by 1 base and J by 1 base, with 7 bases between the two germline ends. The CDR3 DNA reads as TGTGCCAGCAGTTACTTGCAGGGGAACACCGGGGAGCTGTTTTTT. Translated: CASSYLQGNTGELFF.

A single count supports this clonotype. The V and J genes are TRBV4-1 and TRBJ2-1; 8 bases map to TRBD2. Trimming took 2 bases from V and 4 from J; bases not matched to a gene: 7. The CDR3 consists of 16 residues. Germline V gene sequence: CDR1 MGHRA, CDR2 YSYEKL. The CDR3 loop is CASSQSRSGSYNEQFF. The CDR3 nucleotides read TGCGCCAGCAGCCAATCACGCAGCGGGAGTTACAATGAGCAGTTCTTC.

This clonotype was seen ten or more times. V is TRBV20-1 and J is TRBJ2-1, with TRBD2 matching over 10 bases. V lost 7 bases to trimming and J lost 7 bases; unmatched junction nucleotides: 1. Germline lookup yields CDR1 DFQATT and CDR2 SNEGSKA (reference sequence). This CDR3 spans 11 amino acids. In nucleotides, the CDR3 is TGCAGTGTTAGCGGGGGGAATGAGCAGTTCTTC. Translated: CSVSGGNEQFF.

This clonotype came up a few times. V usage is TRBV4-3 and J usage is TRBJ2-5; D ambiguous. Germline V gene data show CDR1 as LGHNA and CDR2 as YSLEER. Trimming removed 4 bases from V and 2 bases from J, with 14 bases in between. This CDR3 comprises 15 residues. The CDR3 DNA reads TGCGCCAGCAGCCCCTCGCCGGGTAGTCAAGAGACCCAGTACTTC. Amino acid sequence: CASSPSPGSQETQYF.

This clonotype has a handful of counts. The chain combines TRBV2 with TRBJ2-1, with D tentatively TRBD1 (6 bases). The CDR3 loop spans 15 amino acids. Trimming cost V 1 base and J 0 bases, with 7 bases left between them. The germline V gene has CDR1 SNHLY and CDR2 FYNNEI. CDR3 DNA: TGTGCCAGCAGTGAAGAAGGGGGCTCCTACAATGAGCAGTTCTTC. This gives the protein CASSEEGGSYNEQFF.

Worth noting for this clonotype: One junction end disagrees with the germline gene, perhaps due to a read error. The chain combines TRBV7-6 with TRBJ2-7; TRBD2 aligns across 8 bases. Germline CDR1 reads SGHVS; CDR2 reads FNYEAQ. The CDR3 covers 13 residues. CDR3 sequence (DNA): TGTGCCAGCAGCCCCGGGGGGGCCCACGAGCAGTGCTTC. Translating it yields CASSPGGAHEQCF.

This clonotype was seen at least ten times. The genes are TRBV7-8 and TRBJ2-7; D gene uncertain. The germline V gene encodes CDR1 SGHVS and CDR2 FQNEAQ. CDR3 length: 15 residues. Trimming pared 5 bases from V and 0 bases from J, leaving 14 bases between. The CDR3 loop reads CASSPGRTSSYEQYF. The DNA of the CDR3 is TGTGCCAGCAGCCCCGGCAGAACGAGCTCCTACGAGCAGTACTTC. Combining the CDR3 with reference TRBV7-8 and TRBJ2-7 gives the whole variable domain GAGVSQSPRYKVAKRGQDVALRCDPISGHVSLFWYQQALGQGPEFLTYFQNEAQLDKSGLPSDRFFAERPEGSVSTLKIQRTQQEDSAVYLCASSPGRTSSYEQYFGPGTRLTVT.

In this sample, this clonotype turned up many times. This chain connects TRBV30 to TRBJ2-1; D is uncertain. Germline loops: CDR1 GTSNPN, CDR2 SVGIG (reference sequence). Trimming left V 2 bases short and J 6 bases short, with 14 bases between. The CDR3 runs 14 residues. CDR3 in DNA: TGTGCCTGGAGTCTGGGTAACTTGGTCAATGAGCAGTTCTTC. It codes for CAWSLGNLVNEQFF.

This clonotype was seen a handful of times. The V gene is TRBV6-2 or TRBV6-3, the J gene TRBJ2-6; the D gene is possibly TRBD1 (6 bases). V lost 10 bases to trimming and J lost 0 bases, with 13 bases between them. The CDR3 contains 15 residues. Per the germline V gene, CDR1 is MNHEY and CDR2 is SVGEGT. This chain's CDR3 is CAISTGSSGANVLTF. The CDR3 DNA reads TGTGCCATCTCGACAGGCAGCTCTGGGGCCAACGTCCTGACTTTC.

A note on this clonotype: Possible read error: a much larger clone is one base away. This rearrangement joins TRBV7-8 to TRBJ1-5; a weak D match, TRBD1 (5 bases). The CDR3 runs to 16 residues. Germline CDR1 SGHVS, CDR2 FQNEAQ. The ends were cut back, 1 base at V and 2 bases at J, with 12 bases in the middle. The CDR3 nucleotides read TGTGCCAGCAGCTTAGTTGGGGGGGGTGGCAATCAGCCCCAGCATTTT. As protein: CASSLVGGGGNQPQHF.

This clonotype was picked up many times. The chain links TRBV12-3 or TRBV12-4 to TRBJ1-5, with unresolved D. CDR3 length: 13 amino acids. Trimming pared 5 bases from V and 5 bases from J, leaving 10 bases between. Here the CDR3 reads CASSVQRYQPQHF. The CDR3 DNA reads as TGTGCCAGCAGTGTCCAAAGGTATCAGCCCCAGCATTTT.

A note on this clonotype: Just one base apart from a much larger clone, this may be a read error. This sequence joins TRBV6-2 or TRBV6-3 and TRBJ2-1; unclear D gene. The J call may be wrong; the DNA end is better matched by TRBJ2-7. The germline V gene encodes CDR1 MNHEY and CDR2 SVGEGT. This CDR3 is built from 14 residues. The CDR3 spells CASTAVSSYNEQYF. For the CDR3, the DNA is TGTGCCAGCACCGCGGTTAGCTCCTACAATGAGCAGTACTTC.

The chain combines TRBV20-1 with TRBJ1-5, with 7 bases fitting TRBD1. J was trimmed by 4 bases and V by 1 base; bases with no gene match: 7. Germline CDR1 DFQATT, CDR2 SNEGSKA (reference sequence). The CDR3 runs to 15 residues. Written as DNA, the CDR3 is TGCAGTGCTAGAGGAGTGGGGACAGTAAATCAGCCCCAGCATTTT. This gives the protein CSARGVGTVNQPQHF.

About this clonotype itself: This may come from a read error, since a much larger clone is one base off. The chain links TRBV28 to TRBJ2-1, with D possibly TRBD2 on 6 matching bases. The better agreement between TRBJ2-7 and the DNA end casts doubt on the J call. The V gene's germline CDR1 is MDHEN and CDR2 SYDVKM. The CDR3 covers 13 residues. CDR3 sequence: CASTLGGYNEQYF. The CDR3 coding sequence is TGTGCCAGCACTCTCGGGGGTTACAATGAGCAGTACTTC.

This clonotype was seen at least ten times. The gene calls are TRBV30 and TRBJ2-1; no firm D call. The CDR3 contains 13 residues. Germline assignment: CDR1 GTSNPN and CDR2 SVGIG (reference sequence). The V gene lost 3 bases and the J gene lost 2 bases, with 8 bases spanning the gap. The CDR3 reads CAWRDGPYNEQFF. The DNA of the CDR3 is TGTGCCTGGAGAGACGGCCCCTACAATGAGCAGTTCTTC.

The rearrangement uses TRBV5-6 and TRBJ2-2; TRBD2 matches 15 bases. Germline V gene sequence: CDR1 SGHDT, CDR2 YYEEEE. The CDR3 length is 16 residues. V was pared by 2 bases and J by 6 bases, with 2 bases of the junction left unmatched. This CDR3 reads CASSFGLAGGAGELFF. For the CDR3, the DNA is TGTGCCAGCAGCTTCGGACTAGCGGGAGGGGCCGGGGAGCTGTTTTTT.

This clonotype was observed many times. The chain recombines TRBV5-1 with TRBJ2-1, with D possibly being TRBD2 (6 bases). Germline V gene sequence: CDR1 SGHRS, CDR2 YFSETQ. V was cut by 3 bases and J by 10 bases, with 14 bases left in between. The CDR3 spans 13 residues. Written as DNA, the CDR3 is TGCGCCAGCAGCTCAGCTTGGGGGGAAGAGCAGTTCTTC. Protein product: CASSSAWGEEQFF.

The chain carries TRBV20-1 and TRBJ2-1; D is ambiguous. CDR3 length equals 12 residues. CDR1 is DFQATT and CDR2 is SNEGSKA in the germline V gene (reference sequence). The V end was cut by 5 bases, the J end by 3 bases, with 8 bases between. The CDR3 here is CSAVDGYNEQFF. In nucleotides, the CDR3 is TGCAGTGCTGTCGACGGCTACAATGAGCAGTTCTTC.

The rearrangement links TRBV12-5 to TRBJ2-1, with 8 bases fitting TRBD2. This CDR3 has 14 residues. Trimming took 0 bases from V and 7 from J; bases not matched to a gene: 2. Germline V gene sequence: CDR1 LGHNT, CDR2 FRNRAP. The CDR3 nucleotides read TGTGCTAGTGGTTTGGTCGGGGGGGGTAATGAGCAGTTCTTC. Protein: CASGLVGGGNEQFF. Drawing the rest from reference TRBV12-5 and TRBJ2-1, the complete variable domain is DARVTQTPRHKVTEMGQEVTMRCQPILGHNTVFWYRQTMMQGLELLAYFRNRAPLDDSGMPKDRFSAEMPDATLATLKIQPSEPRDSAVYFCASGLVGGGNEQFFGPGTRLTVL.

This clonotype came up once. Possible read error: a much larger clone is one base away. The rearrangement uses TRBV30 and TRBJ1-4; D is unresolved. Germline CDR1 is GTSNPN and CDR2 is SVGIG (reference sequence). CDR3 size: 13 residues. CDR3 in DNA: TGTGCCTGGAGTATGGAAGCTAATGAAAAACTGCTTTTT. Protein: CAWSMEANEKLLF.

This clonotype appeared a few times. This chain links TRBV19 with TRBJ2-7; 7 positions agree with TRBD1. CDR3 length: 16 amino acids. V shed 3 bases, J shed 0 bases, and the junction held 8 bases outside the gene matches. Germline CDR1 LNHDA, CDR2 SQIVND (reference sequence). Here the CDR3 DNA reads TGTGCCAGTAGTATGCTCGCAGGGGGTCTCTCCTACGAGCAGTACTTC. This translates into CASSMLAGGLSYEQYF.

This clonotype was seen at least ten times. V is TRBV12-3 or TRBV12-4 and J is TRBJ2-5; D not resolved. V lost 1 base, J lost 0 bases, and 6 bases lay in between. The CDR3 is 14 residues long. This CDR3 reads CASSLGSNQETQYF. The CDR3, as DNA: TGTGCCAGCAGTTTAGGCTCTAACCAAGAGACCCAGTACTTC.

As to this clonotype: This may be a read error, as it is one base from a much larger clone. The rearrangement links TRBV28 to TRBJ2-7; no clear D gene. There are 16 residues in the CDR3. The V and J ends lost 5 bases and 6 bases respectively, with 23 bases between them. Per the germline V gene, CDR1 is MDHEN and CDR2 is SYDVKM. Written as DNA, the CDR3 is TGTGCCAGCAGTACGACCGGCACCCTAGGGAAGTGCGAGCAGTACTTC. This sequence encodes CASSTTGTLGKCEQYF.